These 19 T cell receptor beta chains were sequenced from one sample in a study of cytotoxic CD8 clonotypes in ibrutinib-treated CLL. The repertoire was sequenced with immunoSEQ multiplex PCR; TCRdb's copy has only in-frame clones and lacks some. Here the sample spans 130,000 to 150,000 clones, roughly three quarters being singletons. This specimen consisted of PBMCs, obtained after 12 months of ibrutinib treatment. The receptors here all came from a human donor with chronic lymphocytic leukemia.

The J gene is TRBJ1-2, the V gene TRBV28, with a possible D match to TRBD1 (5 bases). CDR1 MDHEN and CDR2 SYDVKM come from the germline V gene. V dropped 7 bases and J dropped 2 bases, with 11 bases sitting between them. The CDR3 is made up of 13 amino acids. In DNA, the CDR3 is TGTGCCAGCACCGCCGGGGGGAACTATGGCTACACCTTC. Its translation: CASTAGGNYGYTF.

A single count supports this clone. The V call is TRBV28, the J call TRBJ1-5; the match to TRBD1 covers 9 bases. Germline CDR1 reads MDHEN; CDR2 reads SYDVKM. V lost 6 bases, J lost 7 bases, and 7 bases stayed unmatched. This CDR3 has 14 amino acids. This chain's CDR3 is CASRYGTGRQPQHF. The CDR3 DNA reads as TGTGCCAGCAGATACGGGACAGGGAGACAGCCCCAGCATTTT.

J is TRBJ2-7 and V is TRBV27; 9 bases line up with TRBD1. The CDR3 sequence is 13 residues long. V was pared by 4 bases and J by 7 bases, with 5 bases of the junction left unmatched. From germline, CDR1 is MNHEY and CDR2 SMNVEV (reference sequence). The CDR3 DNA reads as TGTGCCAGCAGTTACAGGGGGCTCGGAGAGCAGTACTTC. It codes for CASSYRGLGEQYF.

The CDR3 DNA reads TGCAGTGCCCAGAGCGGGGACGAGCAGTACTTC. It is translated as CSAQSGDEQYF. V is TRBV20-1 and J is TRBJ2-7, with 7 bases fitting TRBD2. The CDR3 contains 11 residues. Germline CDR1 DFQATT, CDR2 SNEGSKA (reference sequence). The junction had 4 bases not matched to a gene; V was cut back by 6 bases and J by 5 bases.

This clone was found a few times. V gene TRBV30 combines with J gene TRBJ2-7; maybe TRBD2 (6 bases). Germline V gives CDR1 GTSNPN, CDR2 SVGIG (reference sequence). The CDR3 has 13 residues. V lost 2 bases to trimming and J lost 7 bases, with 15 bases between them. The CDR3 nucleotides read TGTGCCTGGAGTCCCGGTTTTCGGGGGGAGCAGTACTTC. Translation gives CAWSPGFRGEQYF.

The rearrangement joins TRBV11-2 to TRBJ2-5, with 10 bases identical to TRBD2. The V and J ends lost 5 bases and 5 bases, in that order; junction bases with no gene match: 14. The CDR3 runs to 17 residues. The germline gives CDR1 SGHAT, CDR2 FQNNGV. The CDR3 DNA is TGTGCCAGCAGCCAGATCAGGTCTAGCGGGAGTCCGGAGACCCAGTACTTC. It yields the protein CASSQIRSSGSPETQYF.

This clone was detected only a few times. This rearrangement joins TRBV28 to TRBJ2-7; 14 bases align to TRBD2. J lost 4 bases, V lost 6 bases, and 5 bases had no gene match. The CDR3 sequence is 15 residues long. Looked up from germline, CDR1 is MDHEN and CDR2 is SYDVKM. The DNA for the CDR3 is TGTGCCAGCAGGACTAGCGGGAGGGCCTGGTACGAGCAGTACTTC. The encoded protein is CASRTSGRAWYEQYF.

The chain has TRBV15 and TRBJ2-1, with no clear D. The CDR3 is 13 residues long. Between the trimmed V and J ends, which lost 0 bases and 8 bases, there was a span of 8 bases. Germline V gives CDR1 LNHNV, CDR2 YYDKDF (reference sequence). In nucleotides, the CDR3 is TGTGCCACCAGCAGAGAGTTAGCCTATGAGCAGTTCTTC. This sequence encodes CATSRELAYEQFF.

V gene TRBV7-8 combines with J gene TRBJ1-1; D is undetermined. Trimming removed 5 bases at V and 1 base at J, with 17 bases between. CDR1 and CDR2 from the germline V gene are SGHVS and FQNEAQ. The CDR3 is 16 amino acids. The CDR3 region is CASSKIFTGSNTEAFF. CDR3 nucleotides: TGTGCCAGCAGCAAAATTTTTACCGGGTCGAACACTGAAGCTTTCTTT. The whole variable domain, remainder taken from reference TRBV7-8 and TRBJ1-1, is GAGVSQSPRYKVAKRGQDVALRCDPISGHVSLFWYQQALGQGPEFLTYFQNEAQLDKSGLPSDRFFAERPEGSVSTLKIQRTQQEDSAVYLCASSKIFTGSNTEAFFGQGTRLTVV.

In DNA form, the CDR3 reads TGTGCCAGCAGCTTAGTTGGGGGGTTTTCCTACGAGCAGTACTTC. It is translated as CASSLVGGFSYEQYF. This chain links TRBV7-8 with TRBJ2-7; maybe TRBD2 (6 bases). CDR1 SGHVS and CDR2 FQNEAQ come from the germline V gene. The CDR3 covers 15 residues. V dropped 1 base and J dropped 1 base, with 11 bases sitting between them.

This rearrangement joins TRBV11-2 to TRBJ2-3; no clear D. V lost 2 bases to trimming and J lost 6 bases, with 3 bases between them. Per the germline V gene, CDR1 is SGHAT and CDR2 is FQNNGV. The CDR3 has 11 residues. This chain's CDR3 is CASSLYDTQYF. In DNA, the CDR3 is TGTGCCAGCAGCTTATATGATACGCAGTATTTT.

The chain uses TRBV19 and TRBJ2-1, with a weak D call TRBD1 (7 bases). The CDR3 is 17 residues long. V was pared by 6 bases and J by 4 bases, with 22 bases between. Germline loops: CDR1 LNHDA, CDR2 SQIVND (reference sequence). This CDR3 reads CASRPSFRAGGYNEQFF. The CDR3 bases are TGTGCCAGTAGACCGAGCTTCCGGGCAGGGGGGTACAATGAGCAGTTCTTC.

This clone has a handful of counts. The chain joins TRBV20-1 to TRBJ2-5; the D gene is possibly TRBD1 (6 bases). V was pared by 7 bases and J by 5 bases, with 11 bases between. The CDR3 sequence is 11 residues long. Germline V lookup: CDR1 DFQATT, CDR2 SNEGSKA (reference sequence). This CDR3 is CSGQGMETQYF. CDR3 nucleotides: TGCAGTGGGCAGGGGATGGAGACCCAGTACTTC.

V is TRBV7-6 and J is TRBJ2-5; D uncertain. The V end lost 4 bases, the J end lost 2 bases, and 11 bases lay between the germline ends. CDR3 length: 14 amino acids. CDR1 and CDR2 (germline): SGHVS, FNYEAQ. The CDR3 sequence: CASSSSLTQETQYF. The CDR3 DNA reads TGTGCCAGCAGCTCAAGCCTGACTCAAGAGACCCAGTACTTC.

V gene TRBV4-2 combines with J gene TRBJ2-1, with unresolved D. Germline V CDR1 and CDR2: LGHNA, YNFKEQ. Trimming stripped 1 base from V and 3 bases from J, with 13 bases between. CDR3 size: 16 residues. The CDR3 reads CASSQGQGMNYNEQFF. In nucleotides, the CDR3 is TGTGCCAGCAGCCAAGGCCAAGGGATGAACTACAATGAGCAGTTCTTC.

The chain couples TRBV19 to TRBJ1-5; D call uncertain. CDR1 LNHDA and CDR2 SQIVND come from the germline V gene (reference sequence). The CDR3 loop spans 14 amino acids. Trimming cost V 6 bases and J 2 bases, with 11 bases left between them. CDR3 coding DNA: TGTGCCAGTAGGAACACATTTGGCAATCAGCCCCAGCATTTT. It codes for CASRNTFGNQPQHF.

This rearrangement joins TRBV7-2 to TRBJ2-7, with D perhaps matching TRBD2 (6 bases). V lost 1 base, J lost 0 bases, and 13 bases lay in between. Germline lookup yields CDR1 SGHTA and CDR2 FQGNSA. This CDR3 spans 16 amino acids. CDR3 nucleotides: TGTGCCAGCAGCTTAGGTGGTAGCGGTAGCTCCTACGAGCAGTACTTC. Protein sequence: CASSLGGSGSSYEQYF.

V gene TRBV15 combines with J gene TRBJ1-4, with a possible D match to TRBD1 (5 bases). CDR3 length: 16 residues. Germline loops: CDR1 LNHNV, CDR2 YYDKDF (reference sequence). The germline V and J ends were trimmed by 1 base and 0 bases, with 9 bases remaining between them. Here the CDR3 reads CATSRVSGTTNEKLFF. In DNA, the CDR3 is TGTGCCACCAGCAGAGTTTCAGGGACAACTAATGAAAAACTGTTTTTT.

This clone was seen many times. V is TRBV4-1 and J is TRBJ2-7; a possible D gene is TRBD2 (5 bases). V lost 2 bases, J lost 3 bases, and 14 bases lay in between. Looked up from germline, CDR1 is MGHRA and CDR2 is YSYEKL. The CDR3 length is 15 residues. CDR3 in amino acids: CASSQYLSSFYEQYF. As DNA, the CDR3 is TGCGCCAGCAGCCAATATTTATCTAGCTTCTACGAGCAGTACTTC.